Listed here are 8 T cell receptor beta chains from one sample, sequenced in a study of blood T cell repertoires in COVID-19. Clones were sequenced by immunoSEQ multiplex PCR, and TCRdb holds only the in-frame ones, with some missing. The table records some 150,000 clones, roughly nine tenths of them present only once. Sequencing was carried out using peripheral blood. The receptors derive from a man between 70 and 80 years old with acute or convalescent COVID-19.

V gene TRBV19 combines with J gene TRBJ1-4; D might be TRBD1 (5 bases). V was cut by 3 bases and J by 7 bases, with 12 bases left in between. The CDR3 is 14 amino acids. CDR1 and CDR2 (germline): LNHDA, SQIVND (reference sequence). The CDR3 DNA sequence: TGTGCCAGTAGTATCGGGGGATTAGGTGAAAAACTGTTTTTT. It is translated as CASSIGGLGEKLFF.

V usage is TRBV5-4 and J usage is TRBJ1-6; 8 bases fit TRBD1. The V gene end was trimmed by 4 bases and the J gene end by 10 bases; junction bases not matched to a gene: 10. From germline, CDR1 is SGHNT and CDR2 YYREEE (reference sequence). The CDR3 is 15 residues long. CDR3 sequence: CASSLTGQGWSPLHF. CDR3 in DNA: TGTGCCAGCAGCCTAACCGGACAGGGATGGTCACCCCTCCACTTT.

The chain combines TRBV2 with TRBJ1-2, with D unclear. The germline V and J ends were trimmed by 3 bases and 7 bases, with 12 bases remaining between them. Looked up from germline, CDR1 is SNHLY and CDR2 is FYNNEI. CDR3 length: 13 residues. The CDR3 spells CASSDEGMGGYTF. Here the CDR3 DNA reads TGTGCCAGCAGTGACGAGGGAATGGGTGGCTACACCTTC.

This chain links TRBV4-1 with TRBJ2-7; a possible D gene is TRBD1 (6 bases). The CDR3 is made up of 14 amino acids. V shed 4 bases and J shed 0 bases, with 10 bases lying between them. Germline CDR1 is MGHRA and CDR2 is YSYEKL. For the CDR3, the DNA is TGCGCCAGCAGCCGAGGACAGAGCTCCTACGAGCAGTACTTC. It codes for CASSRGQSSYEQYF.

The chain joins TRBV19 to TRBJ2-3, with 10 bases aligning to TRBD2. V lost 3 bases and J lost 0; bases outside the gene matches: 9. Germline values: CDR1 LNHDA, CDR2 SQIVND (reference sequence). The CDR3 runs to 18 residues. CDR3 DNA sequence: TGTGCCAGTAGTATCCCGAGTAGCGGGGGGCGAAGCACAGATACGCAGTATTTT. Encoded protein: CASSIPSSGGRSTDTQYF.

The V gene is TRBV5-6, the J gene TRBJ2-1, with 12 bases fitting TRBD2. With 2 bases clipped from V and 8 bases from J, the junction kept 5 bases outside the gene matches. The CDR3 runs 15 residues. CDR1 and CDR2 from the germline V gene are SGHDT and YYEEEE. The CDR3 sequence is CASSLLAGGMDEQFF. The CDR3 bases are TGTGCCAGCAGCTTACTAGCGGGGGGAATGGATGAGCAGTTCTTC.

The V gene is TRBV9, the J gene TRBJ2-3; D is perhaps TRBD1 (6 bases). Germline V gives CDR1 SGDLS, CDR2 YYNGEE. V lost 4 bases and J lost 4, with 13 bases in between. The CDR3 has 14 amino acids. CDR3 amino acids: CASSSGHDADTQYF. CDR3 sequence (DNA): TGTGCCAGCAGCTCGGGACATGATGCAGATACGCAGTATTTT.

CDR3 coding DNA: TGTGCCATCAGTGAGCCTAGCCGGAACACTGAAGCTTTCTTT. Translated, it gives CAISEPSRNTEAFF. The chain employs TRBV10-3 and TRBJ1-1; unclear D gene. V shed 2 bases and J shed 1 base, with 8 bases lying between them. There are 14 residues in the CDR3. Germline V gene sequence: CDR1 ENHRY, CDR2 SYGVKD.